The clone carrying this T cell receptor beta chain was picked up a small number of times. The data were obtained in a study of blood T cell repertoires in COVID-19. Study as a whole: Samples came from the United States, Italy and Spain, spanning acute and convalescent COVID-19. The analysed material was cDNA or gDNA that came from T cells, B-cell-depleted T cells, or PBMCs.

Original data processing: Reference gene primer amplification gave estimated nucleated cell counts. Sequenced by immunoSEQ multiplex PCR; TCRdb stores in-frame clones only, minus some. V and J calls and clone size are those listed in that table; D and trimming were worked out from the DNA. Here the sample spans tens of thousands of clones, roughly 87% being singletons. The CDR3 has 14 amino acids. Unmatched junction bases numbered 6, after V lost 2 bases and J lost 8 bases. From germline, CDR1 is KGHSH and CDR2 LQKENI. The source is a man aged 55-75 years with active COVID-19. The V call is TRBV18, the J call TRBJ1-3; 7 nucleotides agree with TRBD1. The sequenced sample was peripheral blood. CDR3 DNA: TGTGCCAGCTCACCAAAGGACAGGCCCGACACCATATATTTT. It specifies CASSPKDRPDTIYF.